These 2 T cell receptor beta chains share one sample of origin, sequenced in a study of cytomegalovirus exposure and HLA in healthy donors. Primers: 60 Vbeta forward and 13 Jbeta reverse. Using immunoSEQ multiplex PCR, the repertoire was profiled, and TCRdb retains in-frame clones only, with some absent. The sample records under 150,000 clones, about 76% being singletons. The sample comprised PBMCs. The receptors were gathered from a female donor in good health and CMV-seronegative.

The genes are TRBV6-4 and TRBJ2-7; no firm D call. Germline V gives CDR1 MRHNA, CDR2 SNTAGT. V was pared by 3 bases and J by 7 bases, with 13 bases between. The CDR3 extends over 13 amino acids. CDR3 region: CASSEYAAGEQYF. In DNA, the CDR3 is TGTGCCAGCAGTGAGTACGCGGCCGGGGAGCAGTACTTC.

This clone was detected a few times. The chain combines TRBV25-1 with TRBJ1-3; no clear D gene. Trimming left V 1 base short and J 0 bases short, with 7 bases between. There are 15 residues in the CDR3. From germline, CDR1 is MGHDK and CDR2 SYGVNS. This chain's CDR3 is CASSELARSGNTIYF. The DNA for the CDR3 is TGTGCCAGCAGTGAATTAGCGCGCTCTGGAAACACCATATATTTT.